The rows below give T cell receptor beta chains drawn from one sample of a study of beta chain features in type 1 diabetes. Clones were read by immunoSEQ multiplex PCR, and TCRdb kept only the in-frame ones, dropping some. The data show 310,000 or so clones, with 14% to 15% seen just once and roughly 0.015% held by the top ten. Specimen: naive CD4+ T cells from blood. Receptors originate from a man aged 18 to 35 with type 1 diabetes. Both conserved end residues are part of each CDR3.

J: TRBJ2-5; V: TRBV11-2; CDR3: CASSSGVETQYF
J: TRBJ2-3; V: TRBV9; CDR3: CASSVGVAGATDTQYF
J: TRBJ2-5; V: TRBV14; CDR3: CASSRTGVPGTQYF
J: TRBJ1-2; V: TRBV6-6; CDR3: CASSYSTGKGYTF
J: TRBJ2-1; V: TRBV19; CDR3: CASSDRGSYNEQFF
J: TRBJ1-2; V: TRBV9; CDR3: CASSPRDSIYGYTF
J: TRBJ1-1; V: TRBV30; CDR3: CAWKVGLSNTEAFF
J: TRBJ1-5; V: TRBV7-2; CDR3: CASNDNRNQPQHF
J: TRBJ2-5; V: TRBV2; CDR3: CASSETAPGAETQYF
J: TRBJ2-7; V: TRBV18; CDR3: CASSPREGASSRF
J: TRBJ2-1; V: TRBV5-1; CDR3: CASSDPRGQGARYNEQFF
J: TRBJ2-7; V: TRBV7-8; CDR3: CASSLIRGQGYYEQYF
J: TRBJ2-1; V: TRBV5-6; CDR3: CASSLGGGGYNEQFF
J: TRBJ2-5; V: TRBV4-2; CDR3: CASSRGQGARETQYF
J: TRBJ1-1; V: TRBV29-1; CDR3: CSVEGRLSGAFF
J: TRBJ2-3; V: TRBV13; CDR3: CASSSLLVNTQYF
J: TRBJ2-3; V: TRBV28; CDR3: CASSWGGYGQYF
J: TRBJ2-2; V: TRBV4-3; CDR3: CASSQDNLAGGWNTGELFF
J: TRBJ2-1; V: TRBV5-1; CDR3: CASSGLAGAKDEQFF
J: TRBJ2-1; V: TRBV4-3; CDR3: CASSQGASHSYNEQFF
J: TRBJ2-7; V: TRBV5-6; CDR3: CASSLAPARVTYEQYF
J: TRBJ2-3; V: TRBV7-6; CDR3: CASSLGVAGTDTQYF
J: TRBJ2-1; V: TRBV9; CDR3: CASSVALAVSYNEQFF
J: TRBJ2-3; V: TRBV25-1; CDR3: CASSEWAGKDTQYF
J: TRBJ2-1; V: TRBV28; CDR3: CASSLSGGLAGLSYNEQFF
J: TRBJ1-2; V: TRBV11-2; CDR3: CASSLRQGTNYGYTF
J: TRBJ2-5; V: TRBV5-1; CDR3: CASSLNGQQETQYF
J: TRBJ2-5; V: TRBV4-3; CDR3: CASSRGTGAGQETQYF
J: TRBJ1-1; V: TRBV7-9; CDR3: CASSPGQGVTEAFF
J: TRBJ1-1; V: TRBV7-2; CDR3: CASSSRVLNTEAFF
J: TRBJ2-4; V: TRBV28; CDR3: CASSLGGLAKNIQYF
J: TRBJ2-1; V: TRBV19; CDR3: CASSTGGGAHEQFF
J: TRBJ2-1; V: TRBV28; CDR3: CASRLDQGAYNEQFF
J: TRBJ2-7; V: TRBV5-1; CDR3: CASSKGAETLYEQYF
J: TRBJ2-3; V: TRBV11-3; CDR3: CASSRGQGRSDTQYF
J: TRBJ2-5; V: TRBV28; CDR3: CASSWGRGARLGETQYF
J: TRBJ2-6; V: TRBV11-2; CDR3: CASSLEVSSGANVLTF
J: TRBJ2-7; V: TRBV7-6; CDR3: CASSLVSAGGYEQYF
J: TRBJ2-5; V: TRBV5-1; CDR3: CASSSQGRQETQYF
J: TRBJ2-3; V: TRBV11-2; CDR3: CASSHARGTDTQYF
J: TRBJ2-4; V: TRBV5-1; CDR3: CASSLLGQGRDIQYF
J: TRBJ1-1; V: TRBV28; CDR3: CASSSLDRTEAFF
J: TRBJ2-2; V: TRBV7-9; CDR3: CASTSGRRPNTGELFF
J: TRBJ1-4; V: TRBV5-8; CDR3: CASSGDRGRELFF
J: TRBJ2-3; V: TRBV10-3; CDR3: CAIGGGTGGMDTQYF
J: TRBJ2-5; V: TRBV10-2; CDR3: CASRTGTGGSETQYF